This T cell receptor beta chain came from a study of blood T cell repertoires in COVID-19. This clone was counted once. The repertoire was sequenced with immunoSEQ multiplex PCR; TCRdb's copy has only in-frame clones and lacks some. The table lists 350,000 to 550,000 clones, 70% to 90% of them singletons. V lost 5 bases to trimming and J lost 5 bases; unmatched junction nucleotides: 11. The CDR3 loop spans 16 amino acids. Per germline, CDR1 SEHNR and CDR2 FQNEAQ (reference sequence). The clonotype originates from a woman aged 18-29 years with acute COVID-19. The specimen sequenced was PBMCs or T cells enriched from blood (not recorded which). The chain recombines TRBV7-9 with TRBJ1-2; 10 bases map to TRBD1. This CDR3 reads CASSPTTDRGLYGYTF. The CDR3 DNA sequence: TGTGCCAGCAGCCCTACCACGGACAGGGGGTTGTATGGCTACACCTTC.